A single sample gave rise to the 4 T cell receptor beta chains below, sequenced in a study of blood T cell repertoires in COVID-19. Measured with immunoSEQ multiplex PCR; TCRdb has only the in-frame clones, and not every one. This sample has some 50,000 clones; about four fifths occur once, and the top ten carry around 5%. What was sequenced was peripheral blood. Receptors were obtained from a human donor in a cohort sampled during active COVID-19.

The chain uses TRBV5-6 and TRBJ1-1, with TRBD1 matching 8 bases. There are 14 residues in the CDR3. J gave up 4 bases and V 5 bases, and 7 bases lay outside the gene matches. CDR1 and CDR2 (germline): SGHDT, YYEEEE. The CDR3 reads CASSYGQGGTEAFF. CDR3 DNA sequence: TGTGCCAGCAGTTATGGACAGGGTGGCACTGAAGCTTTCTTT.

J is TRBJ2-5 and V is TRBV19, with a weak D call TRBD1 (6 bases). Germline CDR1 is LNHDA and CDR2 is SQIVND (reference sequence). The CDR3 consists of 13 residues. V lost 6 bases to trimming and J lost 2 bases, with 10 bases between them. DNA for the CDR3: TGTGCCAGTAGCAGGGGTTATCAAGAGACCCAGTACTTC. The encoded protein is CASSRGYQETQYF.

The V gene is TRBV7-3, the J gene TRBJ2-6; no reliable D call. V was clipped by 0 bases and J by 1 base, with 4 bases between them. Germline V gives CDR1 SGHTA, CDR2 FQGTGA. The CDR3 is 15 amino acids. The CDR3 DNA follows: TGTGCCAGCAGCTTAACGTCATCTGGGGCCAACGTCCTGACTTTC. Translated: CASSLTSSGANVLTF.

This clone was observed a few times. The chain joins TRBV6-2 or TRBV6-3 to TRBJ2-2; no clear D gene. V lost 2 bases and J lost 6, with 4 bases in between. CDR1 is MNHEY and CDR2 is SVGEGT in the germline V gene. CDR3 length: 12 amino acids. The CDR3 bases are TGTGCCAGCAGTTACCCAGCCGGGGAGCTGTTTTTT. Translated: CASSYPAGELFF.